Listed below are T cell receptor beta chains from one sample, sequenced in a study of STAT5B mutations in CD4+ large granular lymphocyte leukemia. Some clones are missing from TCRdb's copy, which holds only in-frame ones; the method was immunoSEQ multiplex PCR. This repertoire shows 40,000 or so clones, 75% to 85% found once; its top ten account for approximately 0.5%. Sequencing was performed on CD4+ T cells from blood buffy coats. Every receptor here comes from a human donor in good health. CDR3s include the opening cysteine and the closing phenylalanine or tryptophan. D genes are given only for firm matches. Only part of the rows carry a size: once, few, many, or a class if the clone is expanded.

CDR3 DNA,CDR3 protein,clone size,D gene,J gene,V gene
TGTGCCAGCAGCTTAGCCGAGACAGGGGGAAACACCATATATTTT,CASSLAETGGNTIYF,-,TRBD1,TRBJ1-3,TRBV7-2
TGTGCCAGCAGCGCGCGTAGGCAAGAGACCCAGTACTTC,CASSARRQETQYF,once,-,TRBJ2-5,TRBV27
TGTGCCAGCAGTTACTCGTATTTGGGATCCTACGAGCAGTACTTC,CASSYSYLGSYEQYF,few,-,TRBJ2-7,TRBV6-5
TGTGCCAGCAGCACCGCGGTGTTGGACACCGGGGAGCTGTTTTTT,CASSTAVLDTGELFF,-,-,TRBJ2-2,TRBV9
TGTGCCAGCAGCCTGACAGGTACTTCCTACGAGCAGTACTTC,CASSLTGTSYEQYF,-,-,TRBJ2-7,TRBV5-6
TGCAGCGTTGAGCAGATGGAGACCCAGTACTTC,CSVEQMETQYF,-,-,TRBJ2-5,TRBV29-1
TGTGCCAGCAGCTTAGCACAGGGAGGCGAGCAGTACTTC,CASSLAQGGEQYF,-,-,TRBJ2-7,TRBV7-2
TGTGCCAGCAGGGGATGGGAGCAGTTCTTC,CASRGWEQFF,-,-,TRBJ2-1,TRBV6-4
TGTGCCAGCAGTTACGACAGCTACAATGAGCAGTTCTTC,CASSYDSYNEQFF,-,-,TRBJ2-1,TRBV6-5
TGTGCCAGCAGCTACCTAGCGGGAGGGCAAGAGACCCAGTACTTC,CASSYLAGGQETQYF,-,TRBD2,TRBJ2-5,TRBV7-2
TGTGCTAGTGGTTTGGTACGAGGGGTTGTTTCACCCCTCCACTTT,CASGLVRGVVSPLHF,-,-,TRBJ1-6,TRBV12-5
TGTGCCAGCTCGCCGGGACAGACCAGCTCCTACAATGAGCAGTTCTTC,CASSPGQTSSYNEQFF,-,TRBD1,TRBJ2-1,TRBV18
TGTGCCAGCAGCGTTCGGGGACAGGGGAGATTCACAGATACGCAGTATTTT,CASSVRGQGRFTDTQYF,-,TRBD1,TRBJ2-3,TRBV7-2
TGTGCCAGCAGCCTAGGGATAGCGGGAAAAAGCAATGAGCAGTTCTTC,CASSLGIAGKSNEQFF,-,TRBD2,TRBJ2-1,TRBV7-2
TGTGCCAGCAGCCCCCAGACCTCGGGGAATGAGCAGTTCTTC,CASSPQTSGNEQFF,-,-,TRBJ2-1,TRBV11-2
TGTGCCAGCAGCGACCCGGGACAGGGGTTCGGGGAGCTGTTTTTT,CASSDPGQGFGELFF,-,TRBD1,TRBJ2-2,TRBV13
TGTGCCAGCAGGGACAGGGGGATCACAGATACGCAGTATTTT,CASRDRGITDTQYF,-,TRBD1,TRBJ2-3,TRBV6-5